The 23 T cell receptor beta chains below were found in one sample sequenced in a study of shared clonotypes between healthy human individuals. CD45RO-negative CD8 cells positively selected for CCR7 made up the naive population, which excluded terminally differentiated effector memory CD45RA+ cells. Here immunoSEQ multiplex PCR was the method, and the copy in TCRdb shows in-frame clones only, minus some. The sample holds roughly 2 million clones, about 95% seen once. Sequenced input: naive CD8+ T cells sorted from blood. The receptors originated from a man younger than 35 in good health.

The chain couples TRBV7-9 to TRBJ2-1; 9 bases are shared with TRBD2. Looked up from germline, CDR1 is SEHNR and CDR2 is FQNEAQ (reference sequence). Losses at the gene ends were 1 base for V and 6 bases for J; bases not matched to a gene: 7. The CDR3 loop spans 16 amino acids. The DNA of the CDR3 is TGTGCCAGCAGCTTAGGGGCGGGAGGGCCCCGCAATGAGCAGTTCTTC. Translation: CASSLGAGGPRNEQFF.

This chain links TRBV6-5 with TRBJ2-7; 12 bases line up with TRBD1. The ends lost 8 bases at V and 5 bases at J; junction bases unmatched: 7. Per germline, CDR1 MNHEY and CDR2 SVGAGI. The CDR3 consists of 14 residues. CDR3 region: CASSWGQGADEQYF. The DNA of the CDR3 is TGTGCCAGCTCGTGGGGACAGGGGGCAGACGAGCAGTACTTC.

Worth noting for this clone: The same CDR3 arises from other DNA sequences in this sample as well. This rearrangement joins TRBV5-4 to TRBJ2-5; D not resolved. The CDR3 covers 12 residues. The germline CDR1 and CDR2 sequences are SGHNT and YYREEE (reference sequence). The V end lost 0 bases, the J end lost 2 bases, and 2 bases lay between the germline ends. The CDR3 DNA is TGTGCCAGCAGCTTGGGGCAAGAGACCCAGTACTTC. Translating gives CASSLGQETQYF.

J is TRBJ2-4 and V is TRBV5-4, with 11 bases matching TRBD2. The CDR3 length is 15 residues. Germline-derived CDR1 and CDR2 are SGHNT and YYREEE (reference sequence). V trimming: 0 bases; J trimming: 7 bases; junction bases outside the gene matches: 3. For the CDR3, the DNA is TGTGCCAGCAGCTTGGTTAGCGGGGGGGCCAACATTCAGTACTTC. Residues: CASSLVSGGANIQYF.

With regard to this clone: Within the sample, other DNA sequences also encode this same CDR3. As DNA, the CDR3 is TGTGCCAGCAGCTTAGATCTTCAGCCCCAGCATTTT. Translating gives CASSLDLQPQHF. The V call is TRBV7-9, the J call TRBJ1-5; D is ambiguous. This CDR3 has 12 amino acids. Trimming cost V 1 base and J 6 bases, with 4 bases left between them. CDR1 and CDR2 from the germline V gene are SEHNR and FQNEAQ (reference sequence).

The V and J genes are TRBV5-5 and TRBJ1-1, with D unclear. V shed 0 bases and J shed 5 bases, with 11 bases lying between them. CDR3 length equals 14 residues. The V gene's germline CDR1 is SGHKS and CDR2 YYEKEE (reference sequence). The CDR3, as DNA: TGTGCCAGCAGCTTGGCCGGCAGAGAGACTGAAGCTTTCTTT. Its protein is CASSLAGRETEAFF.

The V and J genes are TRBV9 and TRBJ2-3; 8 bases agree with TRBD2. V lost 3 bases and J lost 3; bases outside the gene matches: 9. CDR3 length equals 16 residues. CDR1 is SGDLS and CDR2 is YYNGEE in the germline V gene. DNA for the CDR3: TGTGCCAGCAGCGACGACGCGGGACTAGTAACAGATACGCAGTATTTT. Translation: CASSDDAGLVTDTQYF.

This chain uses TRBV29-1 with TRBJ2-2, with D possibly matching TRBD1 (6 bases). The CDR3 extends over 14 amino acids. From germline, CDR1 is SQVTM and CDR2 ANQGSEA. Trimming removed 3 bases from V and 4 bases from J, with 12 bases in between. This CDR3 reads CSVEAGDGTGELFF. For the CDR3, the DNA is TGCAGCGTTGAGGCAGGGGACGGCACCGGGGAGCTGTTTTTT.

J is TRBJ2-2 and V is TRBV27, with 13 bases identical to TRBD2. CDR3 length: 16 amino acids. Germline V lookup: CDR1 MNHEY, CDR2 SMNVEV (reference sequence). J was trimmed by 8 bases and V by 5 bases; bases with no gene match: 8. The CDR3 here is CASSTGLAGPSGELFF. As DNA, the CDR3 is TGTGCCAGCAGTACGGGACTAGCGGGACCGTCGGGGGAGCTGTTTTTT.

CDR3 nucleotides: TGCGCCAGCAGCCAAGCCCGGGAGCGGAGCTCCTACGAGCAGTACTTC. It is translated as CASSQARERSSYEQYF. V is TRBV4-3 and J is TRBJ2-7; D is perhaps TRBD2 (6 bases). The CDR3 loop spans 16 amino acids. Deletions cut 1 base from V and 0 bases from J, with 13 bases between. Germline V gives CDR1 LGHNA, CDR2 YSLEER.

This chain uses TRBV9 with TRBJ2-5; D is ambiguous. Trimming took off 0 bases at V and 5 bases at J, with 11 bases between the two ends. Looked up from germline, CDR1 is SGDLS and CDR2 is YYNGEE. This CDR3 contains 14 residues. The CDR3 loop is CASSVARIGETQYF. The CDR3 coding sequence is TGTGCCAGCAGCGTAGCGAGGATTGGGGAGACCCAGTACTTC.

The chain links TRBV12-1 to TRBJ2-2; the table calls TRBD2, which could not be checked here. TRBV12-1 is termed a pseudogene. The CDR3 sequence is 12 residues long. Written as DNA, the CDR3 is TGTGCCAAACTCCTGGGGGGCGGGGAGCTGTTTTTT. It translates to CAKLLGGGELFF.

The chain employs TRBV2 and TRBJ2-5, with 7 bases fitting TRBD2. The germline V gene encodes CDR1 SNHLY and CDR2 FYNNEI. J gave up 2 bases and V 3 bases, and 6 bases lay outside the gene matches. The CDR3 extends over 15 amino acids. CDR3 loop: CASSEVAGRQETQYF. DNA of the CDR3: TGTGCCAGCAGTGAGGTAGCGGGTAGACAAGAGACCCAGTACTTC.

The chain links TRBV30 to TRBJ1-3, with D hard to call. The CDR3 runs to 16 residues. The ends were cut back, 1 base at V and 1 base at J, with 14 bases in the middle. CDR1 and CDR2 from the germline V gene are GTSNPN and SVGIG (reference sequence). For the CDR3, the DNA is TGTGCCTGGAGTGCTACCGACTCAGGTTCTGGAAACACCATATATTTT. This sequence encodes CAWSATDSGSGNTIYF.

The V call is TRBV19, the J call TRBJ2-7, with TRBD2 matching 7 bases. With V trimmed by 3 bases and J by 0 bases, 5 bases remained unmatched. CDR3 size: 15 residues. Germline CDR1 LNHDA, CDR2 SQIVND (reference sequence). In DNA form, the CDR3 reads TGTGCCAGTAGTATTAGCGGGTACCTCTCCTACGAGCAGTACTTC. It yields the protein CASSISGYLSYEQYF.

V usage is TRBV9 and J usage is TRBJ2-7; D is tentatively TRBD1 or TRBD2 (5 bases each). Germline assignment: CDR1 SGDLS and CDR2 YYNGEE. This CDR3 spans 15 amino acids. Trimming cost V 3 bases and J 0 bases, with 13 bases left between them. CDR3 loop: CASSEGQGTSYEQYF. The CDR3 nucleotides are TGTGCCAGCAGCGAAGGACAAGGGACCTCCTACGAGCAGTACTTC. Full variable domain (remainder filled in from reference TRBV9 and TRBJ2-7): DSGVTQTPKHLITATGQRVTLRCSPRSGDLSVYWYQQSLDQGLQFLIQYYNGEERAKGNILERFSAQQFPDLHSELNLSSLELGDSALYFCASSEGQGTSYEQYFGPGTRLTVT.

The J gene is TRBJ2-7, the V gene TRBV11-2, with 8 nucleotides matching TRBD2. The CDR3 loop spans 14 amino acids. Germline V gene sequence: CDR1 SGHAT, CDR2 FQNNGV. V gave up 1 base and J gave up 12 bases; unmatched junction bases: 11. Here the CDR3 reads CASSLVTSGQRRYF. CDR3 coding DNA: TGTGCCAGCAGCTTAGTCACTAGCGGCCAAAGGCGGTACTTC.

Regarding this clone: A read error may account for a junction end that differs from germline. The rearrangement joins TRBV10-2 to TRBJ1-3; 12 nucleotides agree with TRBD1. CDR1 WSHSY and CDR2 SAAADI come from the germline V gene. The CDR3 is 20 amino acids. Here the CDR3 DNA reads TGCGCCAGCAGTCCTAAAACCGGGACAGGGGGCATCATCTCTGGAGACACCATATATTTT. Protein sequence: CASSPKTGTGGIISGDTIYF.

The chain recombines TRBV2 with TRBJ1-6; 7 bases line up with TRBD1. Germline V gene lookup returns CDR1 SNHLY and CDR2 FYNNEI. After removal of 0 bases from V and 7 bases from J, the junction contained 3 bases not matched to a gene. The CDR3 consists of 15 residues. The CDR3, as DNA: TGTGCCAGCAGTGAAGCAACAGGGGAGAATTCACCCCTCCACTTT. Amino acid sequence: CASSEATGENSPLHF.

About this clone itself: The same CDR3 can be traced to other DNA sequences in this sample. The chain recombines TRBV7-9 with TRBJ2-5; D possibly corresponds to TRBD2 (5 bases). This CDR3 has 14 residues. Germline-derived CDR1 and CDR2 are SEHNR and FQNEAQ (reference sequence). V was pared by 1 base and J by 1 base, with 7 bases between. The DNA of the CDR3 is TGTGCCAGCAGCTTAGTACGGGGCCAAGAGACCCAGTACTTC. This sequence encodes CASSLVRGQETQYF.

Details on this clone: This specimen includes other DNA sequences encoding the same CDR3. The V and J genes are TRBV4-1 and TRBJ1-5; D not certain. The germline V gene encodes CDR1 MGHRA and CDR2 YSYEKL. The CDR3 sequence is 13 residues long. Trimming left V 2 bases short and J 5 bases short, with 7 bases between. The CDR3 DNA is TGCGCCAGCAGCCAAACACCCTATCAGCCCCAGCATTTT. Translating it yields CASSQTPYQPQHF.

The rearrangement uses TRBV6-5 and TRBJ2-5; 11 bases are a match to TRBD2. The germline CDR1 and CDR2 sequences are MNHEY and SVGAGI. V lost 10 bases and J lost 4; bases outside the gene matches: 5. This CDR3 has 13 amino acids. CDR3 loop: CAIRLAGGETQYF. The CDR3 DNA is TGTGCCATCCGCCTAGCGGGAGGAGAGACCCAGTACTTC.

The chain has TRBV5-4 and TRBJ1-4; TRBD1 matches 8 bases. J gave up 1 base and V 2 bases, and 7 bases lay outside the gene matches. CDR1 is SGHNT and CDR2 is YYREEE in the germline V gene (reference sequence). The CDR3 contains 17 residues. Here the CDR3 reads CASSLNTGGLTNEKLFF. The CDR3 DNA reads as TGTGCCAGCAGCTTAAACACAGGGGGACTAACTAATGAAAAACTGTTTTTT. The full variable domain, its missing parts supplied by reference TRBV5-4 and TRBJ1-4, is ETGVTQSPTHLIKTRGQQVTLRCSSQSGHNTVSWYQQALGQGPQFIFQYYREEENGRGNFPPRFSGLQFPNYSSELNVNALELDDSALYLCASSLNTGGLTNEKLFFGSGTQLSVL.